The 14 T cell receptor beta chains given below trace back to one sample, sequenced in a study of control samples from healthy donors and cancer patients. The data were produced by immunoSEQ multiplex PCR, yet TCRdb's version contains in-frame clones alone and is incomplete. This table holds around 180,000 clones, 85% to 95% found once. The sample comprised blood. The receptor source for this set is a woman aged 18-29 years in good health.

The rearrangement joins TRBV10-3 to TRBJ2-7; D is ambiguous. Trimming left V 5 bases short and J 0 bases short, with 11 bases between. Germline assignment: CDR1 ENHRY and CDR2 SYGVKD. The CDR3 has 14 residues. In nucleotides, the CDR3 is TGTGCCATCAGTAACGCCCGGAGCTCCTACGAGCAGTACTTC. This gives the protein CAISNARSSYEQYF.

The V call is TRBV6-5, the J call TRBJ1-6, with 8 bases aligning to TRBD1. Germline CDR1 reads MNHEY; CDR2 reads SVGAGI. V lost 0 bases, J lost 7 bases, and 5 bases stayed unmatched. The CDR3 sequence is 16 residues long. The CDR3 spells CASSYSRTGFNSPLHF. The CDR3 region has the DNA TGTGCCAGCAGTTACTCGAGGACAGGGTTCAATTCACCCCTCCACTTT.

V usage is TRBV7-8 and J usage is TRBJ2-7, with TRBD2 identical over 9 bases. This CDR3 comprises 15 residues. The junction had 9 bases not matched to a gene; V was cut back by 2 bases and J by 7 bases. Germline V gene sequence: CDR1 SGHVS, CDR2 FQNEAQ. The CDR3 sequence is CASSLLAGGPGEQYF. In DNA form, the CDR3 reads TGTGCCAGCAGCTTACTGGCGGGAGGGCCGGGGGAGCAGTACTTC.

In DNA form, the CDR3 reads TGTGCCAGCAGTCGACTAGTTGTAGAGACCCAGTACTTC. Its protein is CASSRLVVETQYF. V gene TRBV6-5 combines with J gene TRBJ2-5, with D possibly matching TRBD2 (6 bases). Trimming took off 5 bases at V and 4 bases at J, with 11 bases between the two ends. Germline values: CDR1 MNHEY, CDR2 SVGAGI. The CDR3 runs 13 residues.

The chain has TRBV29-1 and TRBJ1-3; a weak D match, TRBD1 (6 bases). Per germline, CDR1 SQVTM and CDR2 ANQGSEA. The CDR3 consists of 14 residues. The V end lost 7 bases, the J end lost 0 bases, and 13 bases lay between the germline ends. The CDR3 bases are TGCAGCGCCTCGGACAGTTTCTCTGGAAACACCATATATTTT. As protein: CSASDSFSGNTIYF.

The rearrangement uses TRBV7-3 and TRBJ2-5, with D tentatively TRBD1 (6 bases). V lost 1 base to trimming and J lost 5 bases, with 8 bases between them. Germline CDR1 SGHTA, CDR2 FQGTGA. This CDR3 is 13 amino acids long. The CDR3 loop is CASSLNTGETQYF. CDR3 nucleotides: TGTGCCAGCAGCTTAAACACAGGGGAGACCCAGTACTTC.

The V call is TRBV11-2, the J call TRBJ1-3; 7 bases match TRBD1. Looked up from germline, CDR1 is SGHAT and CDR2 is FQNNGV. This CDR3 has 15 amino acids. Trimming took 4 bases from V and 2 from J; bases not matched to a gene: 5. CDR3 DNA sequence: TGTGCCAGCAGCTCCATAGACAGGGCTGGAAACACCATATATTTT. It codes for CASSSIDRAGNTIYF.

This clone was counted only a few times. The chain has TRBV19 and TRBJ1-5; TRBD1 aligns across 7 bases. The CDR3 is made up of 15 amino acids. V lost 3 bases to trimming and J lost 7 bases; unmatched junction nucleotides: 9. CDR1 LNHDA and CDR2 SQIVND come from the germline V gene (reference sequence). In DNA, the CDR3 is TGTGCCAGTAGTATGAAGGGGGCTTTTGGGCAGCCCCAGCATTTT. It is translated as CASSMKGAFGQPQHF.

The V and J genes are TRBV18 and TRBJ1-5; tentative D call: TRBD1 (5 bases). Trimming cost V 4 bases and J 7 bases, with 14 bases left between them. Germline assignment: CDR1 KGHSH and CDR2 LQKENI. The CDR3 is made up of 14 amino acids. CDR3 DNA: TGTGCCAGCTCACTCCAGGGCGGGGAGCAGCCCCAGCATTTT. It encodes CASSLQGGEQPQHF.

The V call is TRBV13, the J call TRBJ2-3; D is ambiguous. Trimming pared 3 bases from V and 1 base from J, leaving 5 bases between. The CDR3 has 13 amino acids. Germline CDR1 and CDR2: PRHDT and FYEKMQ (reference sequence). The CDR3 reads CASSFIGTDTQYF. The CDR3 coding sequence is TGTGCCAGCAGCTTTATCGGCACAGATACGCAGTATTTT. The whole variable domain, remainder taken from reference TRBV13 and TRBJ2-3, is AAGVIQSPRHLIKEKRETATLKCYPIPRHDTVYWYQQGPGQDPQFLISFYEKMQSDKGSIPDRFSAQQFSDYHSELNMSSLELGDSALYFCASSFIGTDTQYFGPGTRLTVL.

The chain joins TRBV9 to TRBJ1-1; 7 positions match TRBD1. This CDR3 is 19 amino acids long. Germline CDR1 SGDLS, CDR2 YYNGEE. J gave up 1 base and V 2 bases, and 17 bases lay outside the gene matches. The CDR3 coding sequence is TGTGCCAGCAGCGTCTCAACCTTCAATAAACAGGGGTCGAACACTGAAGCTTTCTTT. It encodes CASSVSTFNKQGSNTEAFF. Combining the CDR3 with reference TRBV9 and TRBJ1-1 gives the whole variable domain DSGVTQTPKHLITATGQRVTLRCSPRSGDLSVYWYQQSLDQGLQFLIQYYNGEERAKGNILERFSAQQFPDLHSELNLSSLELGDSALYFCASSVSTFNKQGSNTEAFFGQGTRLTVV.

The chain joins TRBV27 to TRBJ2-4; D is possibly TRBD1 (5 bases). Germline CDR1 MNHEY, CDR2 SMNVEV (reference sequence). The CDR3 is made up of 16 amino acids. V shed 4 bases and J shed 2 bases, with 15 bases lying between them. CDR3 sequence reads: CASSSTGAQPKNIQYF. Written as DNA, the CDR3 is TGTGCCAGCAGTTCCACAGGAGCCCAGCCCAAAAACATTCAGTACTTC.

V is TRBV7-2 and J is TRBJ1-5; the D is unclear. V was cut by 5 bases and J by 3 bases, with 14 bases left in between. The CDR3 sequence is 15 residues long. CDR1 is SGHTA and CDR2 is FQGNSA in the germline V gene. CDR3 loop: CASSTGTTLNQPQHF. The DNA for the CDR3 is TGTGCCAGCAGCACGGGCACGACACTCAATCAGCCCCAGCATTTT.

The chain carries TRBV27 and TRBJ2-2; D possibly corresponds to TRBD1 (5 bases). V was pared by 3 bases and J by 0 bases, with 17 bases between. CDR1 and CDR2 (germline): MNHEY, SMNVEV (reference sequence). The CDR3 has 18 amino acids. The CDR3 bases are TGTGCCAGCAGTTTTTCGCCTCCAGGGTCCCCGAACACCGGGGAGCTGTTTTTT. This translates into CASSFSPPGSPNTGELFF.